This passage covers 20 T cell receptor beta chains from one sample sequenced in a study of blood T cell repertoires in COVID-19. Repertoires were generated with immunoSEQ multiplex PCR, while TCRdb's copy carries only in-frame clones and drops some. The table lists 200,000 or so clones, approximately 84% of them singletons, with 6.9% in the top ten. Sequenced material: peripheral blood. The receptors originated from a human donor with acute or convalescent COVID-19. The donor label of this sample is uncertain.

V usage is TRBV29-1 and J usage is TRBJ2-3; 10 nucleotides agree with TRBD2. Germline V lookup: CDR1 SQVTM, CDR2 ANQGSEA. The CDR3 totals 14 residues. The junction had 5 bases not matched to a gene; V was cut back by 8 bases and J by 0 bases. CDR3 region: CSLKREGSTDTQYF. Written as DNA, the CDR3 is TGCAGCCTAAAGCGGGAGGGTAGCACAGATACGCAGTATTTT.

A few counts support this clone. The chain uses TRBV27 and TRBJ2-2, with D perhaps TRBD2 (5 bases). V gave up 11 bases and J gave up 8 bases, with 12 bases separating them. This CDR3 has 11 amino acids. Germline V gene sequence: CDR1 MNHEY, CDR2 SMNVEV (reference sequence). CDR3 nucleotides: TGTGCCTGGGGATCGGGAGGGGAGCTGTTTTTT. Translated: CAWGSGGELFF.

The table lists this clone with a count of one. The chain combines TRBV5-4 with TRBJ2-1; TRBD2 matches 7 bases. V lost 0 bases to trimming and J lost 2 bases; unmatched junction nucleotides: 2. This CDR3 comprises 15 residues. Germline CDR1 is SGHNT and CDR2 is YYREEE (reference sequence). The DNA of the CDR3 is TGTGCCAGCAGCTTGGGGGGAGGGACCTACAATGAGCAGTTCTTC. Its protein product is CASSLGGGTYNEQFF. The entire variable domain, with the rest obtained from reference TRBV5-4 and TRBJ2-1, is as follows: ETGVTQSPTHLIKTRGQQVTLRCSSQSGHNTVSWYQQALGQGPQFIFQYYREEENGRGNFPPRFSGLQFPNYSSELNVNALELDDSALYLCASSLGGGTYNEQFFGPGTRLTVL.

This clone has a single count. The chain is built from TRBV6-5 and TRBJ2-1, with TRBD1 matching 9 bases. CDR1 is MNHEY and CDR2 is SVGAGI in the germline V gene. J lost 5 bases, V lost 6 bases, and 5 bases had no gene match. This CDR3 comprises 14 residues. DNA for the CDR3: TGTGCCAGCAGGAAAGGACAGGGGAACAATGAGCAGTTCTTC. It codes for CASRKGQGNNEQFF.

The V call is TRBV19, the J call TRBJ2-5; 10 nucleotides line up with TRBD2. Per germline, CDR1 LNHDA and CDR2 SQIVND (reference sequence). The CDR3 is made up of 16 amino acids. Trimming at V came to 6 bases and at J to 5 bases, leaving 12 bases not matched to a gene. The DNA of the CDR3 is TGTGCCAGTAGCTCCAAAAGAGCGGGAGGGCCTGAGACCCAGTACTTC. Translation: CASSSKRAGGPETQYF.

This clone was found once. The chain uses TRBV19 and TRBJ2-5; 9 bases map to TRBD1. CDR1 is LNHDA and CDR2 is SQIVND in the germline V gene (reference sequence). Unmatched junction bases numbered 2, after V lost 7 bases and J lost 5 bases. There are 12 residues in the CDR3. CDR3 sequence (DNA): TGTGCCAGTATGGACAGGGGCGAGACCCAGTACTTC. This encodes CASMDRGETQYF.

This clone was picked up a small number of times. The V and J genes are TRBV19 and TRBJ2-2; the match to TRBD2 covers 10 bases. V gave up 4 bases and J gave up 5 bases; unmatched junction bases: 7. This CDR3 region has 16 residues. Germline CDR1 LNHDA, CDR2 SQIVND (reference sequence). The DNA for the CDR3 is TGTGCCAGTAGTACCCTGGGACTAGCGTTTACCGGGGAGCTGTTTTTT. Protein product: CASSTLGLAFTGELFF.

The J gene is TRBJ2-5, the V gene TRBV18; 10 positions match TRBD1. The trim removed 8 bases at V and 5 bases at J, leaving 17 bases unmatched. The length of the CDR3 is 17 residues. Germline V gene data show CDR1 as KGHSH and CDR2 as LQKENI. CDR3 region: CASARQGARTGSETQYF. CDR3 bases: TGTGCCAGCGCGCGACAGGGGGCGCGAACAGGTTCGGAGACCCAGTACTTC.

The V call is TRBV5-1, the J call TRBJ1-6; 8 bases align to TRBD1. Germline-derived CDR1 and CDR2 are SGHRS and YFSETQ. The length of the CDR3 is 16 residues. With 3 bases clipped from V and 8 bases from J, the junction kept 10 bases outside the gene matches. This chain's CDR3 is CASSSRTGSTDSPLHF. In DNA form, the CDR3 reads TGCGCCAGCAGCTCCCGGACAGGGAGTACTGATTCACCCCTCCACTTT.

The chain recombines TRBV5-1 with TRBJ1-2; no reliable D call. Germline V CDR1 and CDR2: SGHRS, YFSETQ. The CDR3 contains 15 residues. V shed 0 bases and J shed 8 bases, with 17 bases lying between them. The chain's CDR3 is CASSLDVVWGAGYTF. The CDR3 coding sequence is TGCGCCAGCAGCTTGGACGTGGTGTGGGGAGCGGGCTACACCTTC.

The chain recombines TRBV11-2 with TRBJ2-7, with TRBD1 matching 8 bases. The CDR3 is 16 residues long. J was trimmed by 6 bases and V by 0 bases; bases with no gene match: 10. CDR1 is SGHAT, CDR2 FQNNGV, per germline. CDR3 bases: TGTGCCAGCAGCTTAGATCGTGGGACAGGAGGGATCGAGCAGTACTTC. It yields the protein CASSLDRGTGGIEQYF.

The chain uses TRBV7-9 and TRBJ2-7, with 11 bases aligning to TRBD1. Losses at the gene ends were 1 base for V and 1 base for J; bases not matched to a gene: 6. CDR3 length: 17 residues. Germline values: CDR1 SEHNR, CDR2 FQNEAQ (reference sequence). CDR3 amino acids: CASSLGPGTGGSYEQYF. In nucleotides, the CDR3 is TGTGCCAGCAGCTTAGGCCCCGGGACAGGGGGATCCTACGAGCAGTACTTC.

The chain links TRBV9 to TRBJ2-7; TRBD1 matches at 8 bases. In germline, CDR1 is SGDLS, CDR2 YYNGEE. The V segment lost 4 bases and the J segment 4 bases; nucleotides outside the gene matches: 7. The CDR3 contains 14 residues. In DNA, the CDR3 is TGTGCCAGCAGCAATCGGGACAGGTTTTACGAGCAGTACTTC. This gives the protein CASSNRDRFYEQYF. The full variable domain, in which reference TRBV9 and TRBJ2-7 provide the parts outside the CDR3, is DSGVTQTPKHLITATGQRVTLRCSPRSGDLSVYWYQQSLDQGLQFLIQYYNGEERAKGNILERFSAQQFPDLHSELNLSSLELGDSALYFCASSNRDRFYEQYFGPGTRLTVT.

This clone was counted a few times. This chain connects TRBV2 to TRBJ1-1, with a tentative D call TRBD1 (6 bases). This CDR3 region has 14 residues. Trimming removed 0 bases from V and 6 bases from J, with 11 bases in between. The germline CDR1 and CDR2 sequences are SNHLY and FYNNEI. CDR3 in DNA: TGTGCCAGCAGTGAAGCGTACAGGGTACCTGAAGCTTTCTTT. Translation: CASSEAYRVPEAFF.

V is TRBV28 and J is TRBJ1-1; the D is unclear. V was shortened by 5 bases and J by 1 base, with 11 bases between the two germline ends. Germline CDR1 and CDR2: MDHEN and SYDVKM. The CDR3 runs 14 residues. The CDR3 sequence: CASSITIGNTEAFF. DNA for the CDR3: TGTGCCAGCAGTATAACTATCGGGAACACTGAAGCTTTCTTT.

Of note for this clone: The identical CDR3 is also encoded by other nucleotide sequences in the sample. The chain recombines TRBV29-1 with TRBJ2-5; 7 bases are a match to TRBD2. V shed 8 bases, J shed 7 bases, and the junction held 7 bases outside the gene matches. The CDR3 is made up of 11 amino acids. Per germline, CDR1 SQVTM and CDR2 ANQGSEA. The CDR3 region has the DNA TGCAGCCTGGGGGGGGAGGGGACCCAGTACTTC. Amino acid sequence: CSLGGEGTQYF.

The genes are TRBV6-5 and TRBJ2-2; 10 positions match TRBD2. Germline V CDR1 and CDR2: MNHEY, SVGAGI. This CDR3 has 15 residues. The J segment lost 7 bases and the V segment lost 6 bases, leaving 8 bases of the junction unmatched. This CDR3 reads CASRIAGGSYGELFF. The DNA for the CDR3 is TGTGCCAGCAGGATAGCGGGAGGAAGTTACGGGGAGCTGTTTTTT.

This chain uses TRBV11-2 with TRBJ2-1, with D maybe TRBD2 (6 bases). Trimming stripped 2 bases from V and 0 bases from J, with 8 bases between. Germline assignment: CDR1 SGHAT and CDR2 FQNNGV. This CDR3 spans 15 amino acids. The CDR3 coding sequence is TGTGCCAGCAGCTTACAGCGGGCCTCCTACAATGAGCAGTTCTTC. Protein product: CASSLQRASYNEQFF.

V and J are TRBV20-1 and TRBJ1-4; maybe TRBD1 (5 bases). Trimming cost V 3 bases and J 0 bases, with 11 bases left between them. Germline assignment: CDR1 DFQATT and CDR2 SNEGSKA (reference sequence). This CDR3 comprises 15 residues. The DNA for the CDR3 is TGCAGTGCTAGTAGTCGGGGGGCAACTAATGAAAAACTGTTTTTT. Its protein is CSASSRGATNEKLFF.

The chain links TRBV3-1 (or the pseudogene TRBV3-2) to TRBJ2-1; D might be TRBD2 (7 bases). Germline V gene lookup returns CDR1 LGHDT and CDR2 YNNKEL (reference sequence). CDR3 length equals 15 residues. Between the trimmed V and J ends, which lost 4 bases and 7 bases, there was a span of 17 bases. The CDR3 DNA reads TGTGCCAGCAGCCGCGGGGCGGGGGCTCGGAATGAGCAGTTCTTC. Protein product: CASSRGAGARNEQFF.